Following are 28 T cell receptor beta chains from one sample sequenced in a study of blood T cells in healthy people across ages. A second PCR of about 7 to 12 cycles used a sample-barcoded 5' primer and a J-beta primer mix. TCRdb independently ran MiXCR on the 5' RACE reads; one entry per CDR3 protein. The data show over 950,000 distinct CDR3 sequences, just over 50% seen once. The sequenced material came from blood. The receptors stem from a woman in her sixties or seventies in good health.

This clonotype turned up a few times. This chain joins TRBV28 and TRBJ2-3; 8 bases match TRBD2. The V and J ends lost 6 bases and 0 bases, in that order; junction bases with no gene match: 11. Per the germline V gene, CDR1 is MDHEN and CDR2 is SYDVKM. The CDR3 sequence is 17 residues long. The CDR3 region is CASSPYPQRESTDTQYF. The CDR3 DNA follows: TGTGCCAGCAGCCCCTACCCACAGCGGGAGAGCACAGATACGCAGTATTTT.

V is TRBV13 and J is TRBJ1-4; 9 positions match TRBD1. Germline CDR1 is PRHDT and CDR2 is FYEKMQ (reference sequence). CDR3 length: 17 amino acids. V lost 5 bases and J lost 4; bases outside the gene matches: 11. CDR3 sequence: CASSPGQGRQGNEKLFF. The CDR3 nucleotides are TGTGCCAGCAGCCCGGGACAGGGTAGGCAGGGTAATGAAAAACTGTTTTTT. Full variable domain (missing parts from reference TRBV13 and TRBJ1-4): AAGVIQSPRHLIKEKRETATLKCYPIPRHDTVYWYQQGPGQDPQFLISFYEKMQSDKGSIPDRFSAQQFSDYHSELNMSSLELGDSALYFCASSPGQGRQGNEKLFFGSGTQLSVL.

The genes are TRBV5-1 and TRBJ2-3; possibly TRBD1 for D (5 bases). The germline CDR1 and CDR2 sequences are SGHRS and YFSETQ. V shed 0 bases and J shed 4 bases, with 9 bases lying between them. This CDR3 is built from 14 residues. The CDR3 bases are TGCGCCAGCAGCTTGGAAGGCAGGGCAGATACGCAGTATTTT. Translated: CASSLEGRADTQYF.

The gene calls are TRBV2 and TRBJ2-7; 9 nucleotides agree with TRBD1. Trimming at V came to 7 bases and at J to 2 bases, leaving 3 bases not matched to a gene. The CDR3 loop spans 13 amino acids. CDR1 is SNHLY and CDR2 is FYNNEI in the germline V gene. The CDR3, as DNA: TGTGCCAGCAATAGGGACAGGGCCTACGAGCAGTACTTC. It is translated as CASNRDRAYEQYF.

The V gene is TRBV20-1, the J gene TRBJ2-5, with D unclear. V was clipped by 1 base and J by 11 bases, with 29 bases between them. The CDR3 is 17 amino acids. Germline CDR1 DFQATT, CDR2 SNEGSKA (reference sequence). The CDR3 coding sequence is TGCAGTGCTAGAGTCGAAGGGCTAGTCCCCGGGCTTCGTGAGCAGTACTTC. This encodes CSARVEGLVPGLREQYF.

This chain connects TRBV2 to TRBJ1-5, with 7 bases fitting TRBD1. V lost 7 bases and J lost 2; bases outside the gene matches: 8. The CDR3 is 15 residues long. Per the germline V gene, CDR1 is SNHLY and CDR2 is FYNNEI. CDR3 DNA: TGTGCCAGCAAAGAAGGAGGGACAGGCAATCAGCCCCAGCATTTT. Protein sequence: CASKEGGTGNQPQHF.

This sequence joins TRBV28 and TRBJ2-4, with a possible D match to TRBD2 (6 bases). The DNA matches TRBJ2-7 better at its end, which makes the J call doubtful. The V gene's germline CDR1 is MDHEN and CDR2 SYDVKM. The CDR3 contains 15 residues. The CDR3 sequence is CASSLMGGGNHEQYF. As DNA, the CDR3 is TGTGCCAGCAGTTTAATGGGTGGAGGGAACCACGAGCAGTACTTC.

This clonotype turned up a few times. The rearrangement links TRBV27 to TRBJ2-2; no reliable D call. V gave up 5 bases and J gave up 0 bases, with 13 bases separating them. The CDR3 sequence is 16 residues long. Germline CDR1 is MNHEY and CDR2 is SMNVEV (reference sequence). The CDR3 sequence is CASSPRRPTNTGELFF. The CDR3 nucleotides are TGTGCCAGCAGTCCTCGGCGCCCAACGAACACCGGGGAGCTGTTTTTT.

This clonotype was recorded once. The V and J genes are TRBV3-1 and TRBJ2-7; 8 positions agree with TRBD2. The CDR3 is 14 amino acids. The J segment lost 2 bases and the V segment lost 7 bases, leaving 7 bases of the junction unmatched. Germline CDR1 is LGHDT and CDR2 is YNNKEL (reference sequence). The DNA of the CDR3 is TGTGCCAGCACCACAAGCGGGAGTACCTACGAGCAGTACTTC. This translates into CASTTSGSTYEQYF.

This clonotype was picked up a small number of times. The rearrangement links TRBV28 to TRBJ2-7, with TRBD1 matching 10 bases. Germline CDR1 and CDR2: MDHEN and SYDVKM. The CDR3 runs 17 residues. V lost 5 bases, J lost 2 bases, and 12 bases stayed unmatched. The CDR3 loop is CASSLPGQGRSTYEQYF. The CDR3 DNA reads TGTGCCAGCAGTCTTCCGGGACAGGGGCGTTCCACCTACGAGCAGTACTTC.

The chain has TRBV28 and TRBJ2-2; D possibly corresponds to TRBD1 (5 bases). Deletions cut 6 bases from V and 2 bases from J, with 13 bases between. Germline loops: CDR1 MDHEN, CDR2 SYDVKM. This CDR3 region has 15 residues. This chain's CDR3 is CASRIDRPNTGELFF. The CDR3 coding sequence is TGTGCCAGCAGAATAGACAGACCCAACACCGGGGAGCTGTTTTTT.

The V call is TRBV29-1, the J call TRBJ2-1, with TRBD2 identical over 9 bases. This CDR3 has 15 amino acids. The trim removed 3 bases at V and 2 bases at J, leaving 5 bases unmatched. Germline-derived CDR1 and CDR2 are SQVTM and ANQGSEA. The CDR3 coding sequence is TGCAGCGTTGAGTGGCGGGAGGGCACCTACAATGAGCAGTTCTTC. Residues: CSVEWREGTYNEQFF.

This clonotype was counted between two and nine times. This chain uses TRBV28 with TRBJ2-5; TRBD2 might be the D (6 bases). Per germline, CDR1 MDHEN and CDR2 SYDVKM. This CDR3 is 16 amino acids long. Trimming left V 5 bases short and J 1 base short, with 17 bases between. The CDR3 here is CASSPPRGSAQETQYF. In DNA, the CDR3 is TGTGCCAGCAGTCCGCCACGGGGGTCGGCCCAAGAGACCCAGTACTTC.

This chain joins TRBV6-6 and TRBJ2-3; D ambiguous. Germline V CDR1 and CDR2: MNHNY, SVGAGI (reference sequence). The CDR3 contains 12 residues. V gave up 6 bases and J gave up 8 bases, with 12 bases separating them. The CDR3 loop is CASRGLGGTQYF. The CDR3 nucleotides read TGTGCCAGCAGGGGTTTAGGTGGTACGCAGTATTTT.

This chain connects TRBV6-6 to TRBJ2-1; D may be TRBD1 or TRBD2 (6 bases each). The DNA end is a closer match to TRBJ2-7, so the J assignment may be wrong. In germline, CDR1 is MNHNY, CDR2 SVGAGI (reference sequence). The CDR3 consists of 14 residues. CDR3 DNA sequence: TGTGCCAGCAGTTGGGGCAGGGGAGGCGACGAGCAGTACTTC. This gives the protein CASSWGRGGDEQYF.

The CDR3 reads CASSSWGEALNEQFF. The CDR3 region has the DNA TGTGCCAGCAGCTCTTGGGGGGAGGCTCTCAATGAGCAGTTCTTC. The chain uses TRBV13 and TRBJ2-1; D possibly corresponds to TRBD2 (6 bases). Germline V CDR1 and CDR2: PRHDT, FYEKMQ (reference sequence). V lost 4 bases, J lost 6 bases, and 16 bases lay in between. The CDR3 is made up of 15 amino acids. Variable domain in full (rest from reference TRBV13 and TRBJ2-1): AAGVIQSPRHLIKEKRETATLKCYPIPRHDTVYWYQQGPGQDPQFLISFYEKMQSDKGSIPDRFSAQQFSDYHSELNMSSLELGDSALYFCASSSWGEALNEQFFGPGTRLTVL.

The DNA for the CDR3 is TGCAGCGTTGAAGATCTAACTAGCGGGACCTACGAGCAGTACTTC. This translates into CSVEDLTSGTYEQYF. This chain links TRBV29-1 with TRBJ2-4, with 10 nucleotides matching TRBD2. The J call is doubtful: the DNA matches TRBJ2-7 better. Germline CDR1 SQVTM, CDR2 ANQGSEA. The CDR3 runs to 15 residues.

This clonotype occurred once. The chain links TRBV20-1 to TRBJ2-7; D is unresolved. The ends were cut back, 6 bases at V and 3 bases at J, with 15 bases in the middle. Germline V CDR1 and CDR2: DFQATT, SNEGSKA (reference sequence). CDR3 length: 13 residues. This chain's CDR3 is CSASAKTYYEQYF. CDR3 nucleotide sequence: TGCAGTGCCTCGGCCAAGACTTACTACGAGCAGTACTTC.

The rearrangement uses TRBV7-2 and TRBJ2-1; D is unclear. This CDR3 comprises 14 residues. The ends were cut back, 1 base at V and 6 bases at J, with 10 bases in the middle. Germline V gene sequence: CDR1 SGHTA, CDR2 FQGNSA. CDR3 protein: CASSLVATSNEQFF. CDR3 nucleotide sequence: TGTGCCAGCAGCTTAGTAGCCACGTCCAATGAGCAGTTCTTC.

This rearrangement joins TRBV2 to TRBJ2-1; no clear D. Trimming shortened V by 3 bases and J by 6 bases, and 15 bases separated the two germline ends. CDR3 length: 15 residues. Germline CDR1 SNHLY, CDR2 FYNNEI. The CDR3 sequence is CASSDTVFHGNEQFF. The CDR3 coding sequence is TGTGCCAGCAGTGATACCGTATTCCATGGCAATGAGCAGTTCTTC. The complete variable domain, with remaining parts taken from reference TRBV2 and TRBJ2-1, reads EPEVTQTPSHQVTQMGQEVILRCVPISNHLYFYWYRQILGQKVEFLVSFYNNEISEKSEIFDDQFSVERPDGSNFTLKIRSTKLEDSAMYFCASSDTVFHGNEQFFGPGTRLTVL.

V gene TRBV7-6 combines with J gene TRBJ2-5; D remains ambiguous. Near its end, the DNA agrees better with TRBJ2-7, so the J call may be wrong. The CDR3 has 13 residues. CDR1 SGHVS and CDR2 FNYEAQ come from the germline V gene. CDR3: CASSWTGPSEQYF. CDR3 nucleotides: TGTGCCAGCAGCTGGACCGGTCCCAGCGAGCAGTACTTC.

Turning to this clonotype: One end of the junction is discordant with germline, which a read error may explain. This chain joins TRBV20-1 and TRBJ1-2; D remains unclear. CDR1 is DFQATT and CDR2 is SNEGSKA in the germline V gene (reference sequence). There are 14 residues in the CDR3. CDR3 protein: CSARDLDWTYGYIF. In DNA, the CDR3 is TGCAGTGCTAGAGACCTTGACTGGACCTATGGCTACATCTTC.

CDR3 residues: CASSLVVGVNEQYF. In DNA, the CDR3 is TGTGCCAGCAGCTTAGTAGTAGGGGTTAACGAGCAGTACTTC. The chain couples TRBV7-2 to TRBJ2-7, with D possibly being TRBD1 (5 bases). The CDR3 loop spans 14 amino acids. Germline values: CDR1 SGHTA, CDR2 FQGNSA. V was shortened by 1 base and J by 5 bases, with 12 bases between the two germline ends.

This rearrangement joins TRBV28 to TRBJ1-5; D gene ambiguous. Trimming took off 8 bases at V and 7 bases at J, with 9 bases between the two ends. This CDR3 spans 11 amino acids. CDR1 and CDR2 from the germline V gene are MDHEN and SYDVKM. Here the CDR3 reads CASSTGQPQHF. In DNA, the CDR3 is TGTGCCAGCTCAACGGGGCAGCCCCAGCATTTT. The entire variable domain, with the rest obtained from reference TRBV28 and TRBJ1-5, is as follows: DVKVTQSSRYLVKRTGEKVFLECVQDMDHENMFWYRQDPGLGLRLIYFSYDVKMKEKGDIPEGYSVSREKKERFSLILESASTNQTSMYLCASSTGQPQHFGDGTRLSIL.

The rearrangement uses TRBV20-1 and TRBJ2-1; 15 bases agree with TRBD2. J gave up 7 bases and V 6 bases, and 7 bases lay outside the gene matches. Per germline, CDR1 DFQATT and CDR2 SNEGSKA (reference sequence). The CDR3 length is 15 residues. CDR3 sequence reads: CSAFKGTSGRNEQFF. The CDR3 DNA reads TGCAGTGCGTTCAAAGGGACTAGCGGGAGGAATGAGCAGTTCTTC.

CDR3 region: CASSRDRGHEQYF. DNA of the CDR3: TGCGCCAGCAGCCGGGACAGGGGGCACGAGCAGTACTTC. This rearrangement joins TRBV4-1 to TRBJ2-7; the match to TRBD1 covers 12 bases. V lost 4 bases, J lost 5 bases, and 0 bases stayed unmatched. Germline V lookup: CDR1 MGHRA, CDR2 YSYEKL. This CDR3 comprises 13 residues.

The chain carries TRBV7-9 and TRBJ2-5, with 10 bases fitting TRBD2. V lost 10 bases and J lost 11; bases outside the gene matches: 19. The CDR3 length is 15 residues. Germline lookup yields CDR1 SEHNR and CDR2 FQNEAQ (reference sequence). Written as DNA, the CDR3 is TGTGCCACCTCCTTGGGACTAGCGTACGTCAATGAGCAGTACTTC. Amino acid sequence: CATSLGLAYVNEQYF.

The chain couples TRBV12-5 to TRBJ2-1; 10 bases agree with TRBD2. The trim removed 5 bases at V and 5 bases at J, leaving 12 bases unmatched. The CDR3 runs to 17 residues. The germline CDR1 and CDR2 sequences are LGHNT and FRNRAP. CDR3 residues: CASGRGRTSGDHNEQFF. CDR3 DNA sequence: TGTGCTAGTGGTCGCGGGAGGACTAGCGGAGACCACAATGAGCAGTTCTTC.